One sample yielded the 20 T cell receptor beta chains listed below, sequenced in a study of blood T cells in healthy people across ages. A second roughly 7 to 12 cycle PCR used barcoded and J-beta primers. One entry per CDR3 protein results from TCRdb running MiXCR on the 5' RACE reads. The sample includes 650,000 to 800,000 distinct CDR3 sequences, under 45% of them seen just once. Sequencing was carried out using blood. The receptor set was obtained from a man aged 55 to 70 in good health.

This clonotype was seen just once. This CDR3 is CSARRVVAGVYNEQFF. The CDR3, as DNA: TGCAGTGCTCGACGGGTCGTAGCGGGGGTTTACAATGAGCAGTTCTTC. J is TRBJ2-1 and V is TRBV20-1; 9 bases are a match to TRBD2. The CDR3 has 16 amino acids. Trimming at V came to 5 bases and at J to 4 bases, leaving 12 bases not matched to a gene. CDR1 is DFQATT and CDR2 is SNEGSKA in the germline V gene (reference sequence).

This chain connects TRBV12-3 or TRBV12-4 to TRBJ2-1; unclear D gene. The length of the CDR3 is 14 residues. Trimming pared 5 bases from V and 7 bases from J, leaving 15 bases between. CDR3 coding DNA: TGTGCCAGCAGTCCTCACTTCAGTGGTAATGAGCAGTTCTTC. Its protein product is CASSPHFSGNEQFF.

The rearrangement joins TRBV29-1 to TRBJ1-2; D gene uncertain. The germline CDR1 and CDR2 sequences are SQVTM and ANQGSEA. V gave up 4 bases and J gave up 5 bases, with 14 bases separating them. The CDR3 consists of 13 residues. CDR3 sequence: CSVVAGRWYGYTF. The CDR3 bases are TGCAGCGTTGTGGCAGGACGATGGTATGGCTACACCTTC. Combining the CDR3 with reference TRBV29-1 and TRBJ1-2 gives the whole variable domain SAVISQKPSRDICQRGTSLTIQCQVDSQVTMMFWYRQQPGQSLTLIATANQGSEATYESGFVIDKFPISRPNLTFSTLTVSNMSPEDSSIYLCSVVAGRWYGYTFGSGTRLTVV.

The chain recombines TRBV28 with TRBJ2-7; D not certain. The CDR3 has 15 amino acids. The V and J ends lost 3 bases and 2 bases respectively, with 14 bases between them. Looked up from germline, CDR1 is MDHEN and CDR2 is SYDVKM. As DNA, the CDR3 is TGTGCCAGCAGTTTGAGTCCCTCGGCCACCTACGAGCAGTACTTC. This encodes CASSLSPSATYEQYF. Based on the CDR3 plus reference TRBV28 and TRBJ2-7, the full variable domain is DVKVTQSSRYLVKRTGEKVFLECVQDMDHENMFWYRQDPGLGLRLIYFSYDVKMKEKGDIPEGYSVSREKKERFSLILESASTNQTSMYLCASSLSPSATYEQYFGPGTRLTVT.

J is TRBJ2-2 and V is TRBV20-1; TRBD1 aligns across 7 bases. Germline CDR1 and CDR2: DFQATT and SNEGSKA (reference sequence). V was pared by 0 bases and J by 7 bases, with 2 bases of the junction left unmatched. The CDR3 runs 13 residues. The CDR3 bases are TGCAGTGCTAGAGATCAGGGGGACGGGGAGCTGTTTTTT. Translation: CSARDQGDGELFF.

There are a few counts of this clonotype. The CDR3 nucleotides are TGTGCCTGGAGTGTACCCGGGGGGTGGGGACTTTTAGCCAAAAACATTCAGTACTTC. Translated: CAWSVPGGWGLLAKNIQYF. The chain links TRBV30 to TRBJ2-4; 7 bases align to TRBD2. CDR1 and CDR2 (germline): GTSNPN, SVGIG (reference sequence). V gave up 0 bases and J gave up 0 bases; unmatched junction bases: 14. The CDR3 consists of 19 residues.

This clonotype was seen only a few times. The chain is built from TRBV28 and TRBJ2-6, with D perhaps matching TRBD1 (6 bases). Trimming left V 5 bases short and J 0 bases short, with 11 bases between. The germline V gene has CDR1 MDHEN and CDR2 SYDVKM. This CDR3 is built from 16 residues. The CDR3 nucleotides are TGTGCCAGCAGTGAGCAGGGGACCTCTGGGGCCAACGTCCTGACTTTC. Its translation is CASSEQGTSGANVLTF.

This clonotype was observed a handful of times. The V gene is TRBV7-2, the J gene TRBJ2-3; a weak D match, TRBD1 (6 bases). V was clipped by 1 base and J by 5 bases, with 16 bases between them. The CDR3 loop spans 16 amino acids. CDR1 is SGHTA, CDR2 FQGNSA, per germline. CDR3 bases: TGTGCCAGCAGCTTAGGATTTAACAGGGCGCTAGATACGCAGTATTTT. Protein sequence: CASSLGFNRALDTQYF.

DNA of the CDR3: TGTGCCAGCAGTTCGGCCCCCAGACGCCTTGAAGCTTTCTTT. This gives the protein CASSSAPRRLEAFF. V usage is TRBV7-2 and J usage is TRBJ1-1; D call uncertain. Germline V gene lookup returns CDR1 SGHTA and CDR2 FQGNSA. The germline V and J ends were trimmed by 6 bases and 7 bases, with 18 bases remaining between them. The CDR3 spans 14 residues.

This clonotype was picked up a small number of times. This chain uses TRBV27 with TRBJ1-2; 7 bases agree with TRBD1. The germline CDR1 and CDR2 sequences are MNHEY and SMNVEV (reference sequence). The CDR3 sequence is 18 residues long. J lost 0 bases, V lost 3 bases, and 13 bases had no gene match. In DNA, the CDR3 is TGTGCCAGCAGTTTGCGTCCCGGGACAGCAGCATCTAACTATGGCTACACCTTC. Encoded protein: CASSLRPGTAASNYGYTF.

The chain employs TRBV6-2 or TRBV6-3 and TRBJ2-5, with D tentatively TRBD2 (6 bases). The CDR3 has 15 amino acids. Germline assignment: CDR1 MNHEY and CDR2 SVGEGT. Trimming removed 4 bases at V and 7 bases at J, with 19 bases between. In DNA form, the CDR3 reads TGTGCCAGCAGTTCTCCTCGCGGGGCCCGGGTGACCCAGTACTTC. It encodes CASSSPRGARVTQYF.

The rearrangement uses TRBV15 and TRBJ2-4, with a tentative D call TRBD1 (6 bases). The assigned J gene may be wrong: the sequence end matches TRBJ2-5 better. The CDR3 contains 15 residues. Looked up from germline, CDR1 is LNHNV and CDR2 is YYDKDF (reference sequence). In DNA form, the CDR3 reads TGTGCCACCAGCAGAGATCAGGGGAAAGGAGAGACCCAGTACTTC. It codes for CATSRDQGKGETQYF.

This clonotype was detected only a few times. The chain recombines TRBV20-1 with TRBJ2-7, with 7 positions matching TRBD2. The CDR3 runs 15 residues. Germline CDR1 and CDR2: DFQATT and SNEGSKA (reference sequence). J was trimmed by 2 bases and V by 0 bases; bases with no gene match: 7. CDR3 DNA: TGCAGTGCTAGAGAGGCGCGGGGGTTACCCTACGAGCAGTACTTC. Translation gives CSAREARGLPYEQYF.

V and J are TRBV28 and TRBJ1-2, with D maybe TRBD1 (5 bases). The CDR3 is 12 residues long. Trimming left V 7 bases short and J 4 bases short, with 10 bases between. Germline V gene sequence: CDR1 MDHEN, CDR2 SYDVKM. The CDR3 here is CASTPGIYGYTF. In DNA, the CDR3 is TGTGCCAGCACACCAGGGATCTATGGCTACACCTTC.

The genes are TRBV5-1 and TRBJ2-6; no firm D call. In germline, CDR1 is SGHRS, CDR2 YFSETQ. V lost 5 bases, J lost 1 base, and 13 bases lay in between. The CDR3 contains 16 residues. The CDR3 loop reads CASSRTRGSGANVLTF. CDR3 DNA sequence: TGCGCCAGCAGTAGAACCCGTGGGTCTGGGGCCAACGTCCTGACTTTC.

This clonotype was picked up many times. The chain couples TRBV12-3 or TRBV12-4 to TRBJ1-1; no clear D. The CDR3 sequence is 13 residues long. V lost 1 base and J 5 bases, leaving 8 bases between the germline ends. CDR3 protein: CASSLVGRTEAFF. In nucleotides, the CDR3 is TGTGCCAGCAGTTTAGTAGGGCGTACTGAAGCTTTCTTT.

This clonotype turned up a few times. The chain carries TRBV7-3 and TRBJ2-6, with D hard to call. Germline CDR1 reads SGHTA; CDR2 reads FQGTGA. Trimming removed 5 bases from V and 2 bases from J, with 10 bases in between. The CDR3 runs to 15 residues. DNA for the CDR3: TGTGCCAGCAGCCGCCAGCTTGCTGGGGCCAACGTCCTGACTTTC. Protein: CASSRQLAGANVLTF.

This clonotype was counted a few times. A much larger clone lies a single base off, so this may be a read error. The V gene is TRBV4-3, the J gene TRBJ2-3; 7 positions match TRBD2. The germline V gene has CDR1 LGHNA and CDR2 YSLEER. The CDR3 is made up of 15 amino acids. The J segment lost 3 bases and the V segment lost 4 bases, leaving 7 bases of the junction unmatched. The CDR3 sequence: CASSRGRTRTDTQYF. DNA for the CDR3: TGCGCCAGCAGCCGAGGCAGGACTAGAACAGATACGCAGTATTTT.

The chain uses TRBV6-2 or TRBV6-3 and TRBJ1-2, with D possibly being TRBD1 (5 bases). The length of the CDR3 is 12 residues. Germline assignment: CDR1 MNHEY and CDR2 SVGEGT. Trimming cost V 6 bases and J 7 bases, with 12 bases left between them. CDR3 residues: CASRETTVGYTF. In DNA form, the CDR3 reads TGTGCCAGCAGGGAAACGACAGTTGGCTACACCTTC.

The CDR3 DNA sequence: TGTGCCAGCAGCCCTTCTGCGGGGGGGCCGAGGGATACGCAGTATTTT. Its translation: CASSPSAGGPRDTQYF. This sequence joins TRBV7-6 and TRBJ2-3; 9 nucleotides align to TRBD2. Germline loops: CDR1 SGHVS, CDR2 FNYEAQ. The CDR3 totals 16 residues. V shed 5 bases, J shed 6 bases, and the junction held 12 bases outside the gene matches.